One T cell receptor (beta chain) is described in this entry. The sample has other DNA sequences that encode this CDR3 too. This specimen belongs to a study of beta chain features in type 1 diabetes. Per germline, CDR1 SEHNR and CDR2 FQNEAQ (reference sequence). The V segment lost 5 bases and the J segment 0 bases; nucleotides outside the gene matches: 3. The CDR3 is 14 residues long. TCRB transcripts that were expressed got sequenced, as all of the isolated RNA had been reverse transcribed. Sequencing used immunoSEQ multiplex PCR; TCRdb keeps in-frame clones, though not all of them. The top ten hold 0.023% of the sample, which has 970,000 or so clones, roughly 15% seen once.

What was sequenced was naive CD4+ T cells from blood. The rearrangement uses TRBV7-9 and TRBJ2-7; 8 nucleotides line up with TRBD1. This receptor was obtained from a woman aged 18 to 35 in good health. This CDR3 reads CASSRTGSSYEQYF. The CDR3 DNA sequence: TGTGCCAGCAGCCGGACAGGGAGCTCCTACGAGCAGTACTTC.